The clone carrying this T cell receptor (beta chain) was seen once. Its antigen is unknown. CDR1 KGHSY and CDR2 FQNENV come from the germline V gene. V lost 1 base to trimming and J lost 5 bases; unmatched junction nucleotides: 5. The CDR3 contains 15 residues. In the PCR, 60 Vbeta and 13 Jbeta primers were used. Methods used by the authors: Later, an analysis found some 80 million unique TCR beta chains, and 8.5 million to 14 million of these were shared. The method was immunoSEQ multiplex PCR; TCRdb's version includes in-frame clones alone and lacks a portion of them. V, J and clone size were drawn from that table, and D and trimming were deduced from the DNA. The data contain around 100,000 clones, less than 85% of them singletons. The data originate from a study of cytomegalovirus exposure and HLA in healthy donors. Points from the study as a whole: CMV serostatus stood as the only immune exposure information on hand. It was assumed in the presence/absence analyses that sequencing depth was roughly uniform across donors.

The V call is TRBV16, the J call TRBJ1-1; 9 bases fit TRBD1. The receptor was isolated from a woman younger than 30 in good health and CMV-seropositive. Input material: PBMCs. This CDR3 is CASSQFDRGETEAFF. CDR3 coding DNA: TGTGCCAGCAGCCAATTTGACAGGGGGGAGACTGAAGCTTTCTTT. The entire variable domain, with the rest obtained from reference TRBV16 and TRBJ1-1, is as follows: GEEVAQTPKHLVRGEGQKAKLYCAPIKGHSYVFWYQQVLKNEFKFLISFQNENVFDETGMPKERFSAKCLPNSPCSLEIQATKLEDSAVYFCASSQFDRGETEAFFGQGTRLTVV.